The 5 T cell receptor beta chains reported below all come from one sample, sequenced in a study of a mutant IDH1 vaccine in newly diagnosed glioma. Time point reported: week 5, during vaccination. Topical imiquimod accompanied each vaccine dose, which consisted of 300 ug of mutant IDH1 20-mer peptide. Their antigens remain unidentified. Libraries were prepared by immunoSEQ multiplex PCR; TCRdb keeps only in-frame clonotypes and omits some of them. The sample has over 45,000 clones, around 80% seen once. The material was PBMCs, obtained from a glioma patient whose treatment included an IDH1 peptide vaccine. All receptors come from a woman aged 45-59 years with glioma.

This chain uses TRBV7-2 with TRBJ1-1, with 8 bases matching TRBD1. The length of the CDR3 is 14 residues. Germline trimming cut 5 bases from V and 4 bases from J; bases unmatched to any gene: 6. CDR1 SGHTA and CDR2 FQGNSA come from the germline V gene. CDR3: CASSGSGGITEAFF. CDR3 DNA: TGTGCCAGCAGCGGCTCAGGGGGCATCACTGAAGCTTTCTTT.

The chain joins TRBV25-1 to TRBJ2-7; 11 bases are shared with TRBD1. Germline CDR1 reads MGHDK; CDR2 reads SYGVNS. This CDR3 contains 14 residues. Trimming cost V 4 bases and J 4 bases; bases outside gene matches: 3. CDR3 sequence reads: CASSVGQGAYEQYF. DNA of the CDR3: TGTGCCAGCAGTGTTGGACAGGGGGCTTACGAGCAGTACTTC.

This sequence joins TRBV28 and TRBJ1-3, with D unresolved. The CDR3 extends over 14 amino acids. Trimming removed 6 bases from V and 0 bases from J, with 9 bases in between. Germline V gene sequence: CDR1 MDHEN, CDR2 SYDVKM. The CDR3 nucleotides read TGTGCCAGCAGAGTGGGGAGCTCTGGAAACACCATATATTTT. This encodes CASRVGSSGNTIYF.

The J gene is TRBJ1-2, the V gene TRBV2; unclear D gene. The CDR3 is made up of 12 amino acids. Between the trimmed V and J ends, which lost 5 bases and 8 bases, there was a span of 12 bases. In germline, CDR1 is SNHLY, CDR2 FYNNEI. In DNA form, the CDR3 reads TGTGCCAGCAGTCAGGACGGGCGAGGCTACACCTTC. It translates to CASSQDGRGYTF.

The chain links TRBV13 to TRBJ1-4; D not resolved. CDR1 is PRHDT and CDR2 is FYEKMQ in the germline V gene (reference sequence). This CDR3 is 14 amino acids long. Trimming removed 2 bases from V and 8 bases from J, with 12 bases in between. CDR3 DNA: TGTGCCAGCAGCTTAAGGGCAGTAAGGGAAAAACTGTTTTTT. Its protein is CASSLRAVREKLFF.